This TCR beta chain was obtained from a study of blood T cells in healthy people across ages. A second PCR, run for about 7 to 11 cycles, used a sample-barcoded 5' primer plus a J-beta primer mix. TCRdb analysed the 5' RACE reads with MiXCR anew, one entry per CDR3 protein. The table lists around 1,600,000 distinct CDR3 sequences, under 55% of them singletons. General study results and limits: Unsorted PBMC input precluded a conclusive naive versus antigen-experienced comparison.

This CDR3 spans 14 amino acids. Trimming left V 4 bases short and J 0 bases short, with 7 bases between. Germline CDR1 reads MNHEY; CDR2 reads SVGAGI. This clonotype was counted a few times. What it binds is unknown. V and J are TRBV6-5 and TRBJ2-1; D remains ambiguous. Sequenced material: blood. The clonotype comes from a woman aged 18-29 years in good health. CDR3 nucleotide sequence: TGTGCCAGCAGTTTTGGCGACTCCTACAATGAGCAGTTCTTC. It is translated as CASSFGDSYNEQFF.